Below, 12 T cell receptor beta chains from the same sample are listed, as sequenced in a study of cytomegalovirus exposure and HLA in healthy donors. Assay used: immunoSEQ multiplex PCR; TCRdb lists only in-frame clones, some missing. The sample yields tens of thousands of clones, over 90% seen once. Sequenced input: PBMCs. These receptors all stem from a woman younger than 30 in good health and CMV-seropositive.

This sequence joins TRBV12-5 and TRBJ1-5; TRBD1 matches at 7 bases. Germline V lookup: CDR1 LGHNT, CDR2 FRNRAP. J gave up 7 bases and V 4 bases, and 7 bases lay outside the gene matches. The CDR3 covers 14 residues. The CDR3 loop reads CASGSGTEEQPQHF. Written as DNA, the CDR3 is TGTGCTAGTGGTTCCGGGACAGAGGAGCAGCCCCAGCATTTT.

The V and J genes are TRBV6-1 and TRBJ1-3; D is perhaps TRBD1 (6 bases). The germline V gene has CDR1 MNHNS and CDR2 SASEGT. V was cut by 3 bases and J by 0 bases, with 9 bases left in between. This CDR3 has 15 residues. CDR3: CASSEGTTSGNTIYF. Here the CDR3 DNA reads TGTGCCAGCAGTGAGGGGACAACCTCTGGAAACACCATATATTTT.

J is TRBJ1-2 and V is TRBV27; a weak D match, TRBD1 (5 bases). This CDR3 has 17 residues. Germline assignment: CDR1 MNHEY and CDR2 SMNVEV (reference sequence). The V gene lost 2 bases and the J gene lost 4 bases, with 20 bases spanning the gap. The CDR3, as DNA: TGTGCCAGCAGTTTAAAACCTCCGACAGTCGCTTTCTATGGCTACACCTTC. Protein product: CASSLKPPTVAFYGYTF.

The V call is TRBV25-1, the J call TRBJ2-1; unclear D gene. The germline CDR1 and CDR2 sequences are MGHDK and SYGVNS. The CDR3 runs 14 residues. V was trimmed by 4 bases and J by 4 bases, leaving 11 bases between them. The CDR3 DNA reads as TGTGCCAGCAGTGCAGAGGCACAATACAATGAGCAGTTCTTC. It is translated as CASSAEAQYNEQFF.

V and J are TRBV27 and TRBJ2-7; 10 nucleotides align to TRBD1. Trimming at V came to 5 bases and at J to 0 bases, leaving 4 bases not matched to a gene. Germline values: CDR1 MNHEY, CDR2 SMNVEV (reference sequence). The CDR3 totals 15 residues. The CDR3 loop is CASSPGQGSSYEQYF. CDR3 nucleotides: TGTGCCAGCAGTCCGGGACAGGGGAGCTCCTACGAGCAGTACTTC.

The J gene is TRBJ2-1, the V gene TRBV7-8; D may be TRBD2 (6 bases). The CDR3 sequence is 16 residues long. The ends were cut back, 2 bases at V and 4 bases at J, with 15 bases in the middle. In germline, CDR1 is SGHVS, CDR2 FQNEAQ. The CDR3 DNA reads as TGTGCCAGCAGCTTAAGACGGGAGAAGGGGTACAATGAGCAGTTCTTC. Protein sequence: CASSLRREKGYNEQFF. The entire variable domain, with the rest obtained from reference TRBV7-8 and TRBJ2-1, is as follows: GAGVSQSPRYKVAKRGQDVALRCDPISGHVSLFWYQQALGQGPEFLTYFQNEAQLDKSGLPSDRFFAERPEGSVSTLKIQRTQQEDSAVYLCASSLRREKGYNEQFFGPGTRLTVL.

V and J are TRBV7-9 and TRBJ1-1; the D is unclear. V lost 5 bases and J 1 base, leaving 8 bases between the germline ends. This CDR3 is 13 amino acids long. Germline CDR1 reads SEHNR; CDR2 reads FQNEAQ (reference sequence). As DNA, the CDR3 is TGTGCCAGCAGCAGAACACCGAACACTGAAGCTTTCTTT. Translated, it gives CASSRTPNTEAFF.

V usage is TRBV4-1 and J usage is TRBJ2-3; 16 bases line up with TRBD2. Per the germline V gene, CDR1 is MGHRA and CDR2 is YSYEKL. With V trimmed by 0 bases and J by 3 bases, 6 bases remained unmatched. The CDR3 is 19 amino acids. DNA of the CDR3: TGCGCCAGCAGCCAAGATTTCGGGACTAGCGGGAGGGTGACAGATACGCAGTATTTT. Its translation: CASSQDFGTSGRVTDTQYF.

This clone was picked up a small number of times. The chain joins TRBV15 to TRBJ2-4, with TRBD2 identical over 10 bases. The trim removed 0 bases at V and 0 bases at J, leaving 17 bases unmatched. This CDR3 is 22 amino acids long. Germline values: CDR1 LNHNV, CDR2 YYDKDF (reference sequence). As DNA, the CDR3 is TGTGCCACCAGCAGAGATAGGGCTTTGGGACTAGCGTCACTTCTAGCCAAAAACATTCAGTACTTC. It specifies CATSRDRALGLASLLAKNIQYF.

The chain combines TRBV4-3 with TRBJ2-7; TRBD2 aligns across 11 bases. Per germline, CDR1 LGHNA and CDR2 YSLEER. After removal of 0 bases from V and 7 bases from J, the junction contained 5 bases not matched to a gene. The CDR3 extends over 15 amino acids. The chain's CDR3 is CASSQDTSGSGEQYF. CDR3 coding DNA: TGCGCCAGCAGCCAAGATACTAGCGGGAGCGGTGAGCAGTACTTC.

The chain carries TRBV27 and TRBJ2-7; TRBD2 aligns across 9 bases. The CDR3 extends over 14 amino acids. Germline CDR1 is MNHEY and CDR2 is SMNVEV (reference sequence). V was clipped by 4 bases and J by 0 bases; unmatched bases: 1. The CDR3 sequence is CASSSTSGSYEQYF. CDR3 bases: TGTGCCAGCAGTTCGACTAGCGGCTCCTACGAGCAGTACTTC.

The CDR3: CASSPWGPTDTQYF. The CDR3 DNA follows: TGTGCCAGCAGCCCCTGGGGGCCCACAGATACGCAGTATTTT. J is TRBJ2-3 and V is TRBV7-3; maybe TRBD1 (6 bases). The germline CDR1 and CDR2 sequences are SGHTA and FQGTGA. The CDR3 runs 14 residues. Trimming pared 5 bases from V and 2 bases from J, leaving 11 bases between.